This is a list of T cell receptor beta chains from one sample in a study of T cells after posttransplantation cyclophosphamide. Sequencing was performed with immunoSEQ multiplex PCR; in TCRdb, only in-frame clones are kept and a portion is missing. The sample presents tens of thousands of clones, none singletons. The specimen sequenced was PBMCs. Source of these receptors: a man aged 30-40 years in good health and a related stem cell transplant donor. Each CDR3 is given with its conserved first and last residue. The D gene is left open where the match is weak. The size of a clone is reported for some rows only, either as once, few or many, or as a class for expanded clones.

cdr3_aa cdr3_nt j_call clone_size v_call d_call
CASSPWDRAGYTF TGCGCCAGCAGCCCCTGGGACAGGGCTGGCTACACCTTC TRBJ1-2 many TRBV5-1 TRBD1
CASSLPGFTEAFF TGTGCCAGCAGCCTACCGGGGTTCACTGAAGCTTTCTTT TRBJ1-1 many TRBV7-3 -
CASSPLGLAGDRGTGELFF TGTGCCAGCAGCCCTCTAGGACTAGCGGGGGACCGGGGCACCGGGGAGCTGTTTTTT TRBJ2-2 many TRBV4-2 TRBD2
CASSLGQGRYTEAFF TGTGCCAGCAGCTTGGGTCAGGGGCGATACACTGAAGCTTTCTTT TRBJ1-1 many TRBV5-4 -
CASSSGQGGTQYF TGTGCCAGCAGTTCAGGACAGGGGGGGACCCAGTACTTC TRBJ2-5 many TRBV28 TRBD1
CASRKTSDEQYF TGTGCCAGCAGGAAGACTAGCGACGAGCAGTACTTC TRBJ2-7 many TRBV5-4 TRBD2
CAGGPNTGELFF TGTGCCGGCGGGCCGAACACCGGGGAGCTGTTTTTT TRBJ2-2 many TRBV6-6 -
CASSPGTRGYRRTDTQYF TGTGCCAGCAGTCCCGGGACTAGGGGTTACCGTCGCACAGATACGCAGTATTTT TRBJ2-3 few TRBV2 TRBD2
CASSFNRGRSEKLFF TGTGCCAGCAGCTTTAACAGGGGCCGAAGTGAAAAACTGTTTTTT TRBJ1-4 many TRBV5-6 TRBD1
CALGGGATDTQYF TGTGCCCTGGGAGGGGGGGCCACAGATACGCAGTATTTT TRBJ2-3 many TRBV2 -
CASSAQNRDTEAFF TGTGCCAGCAGCGCGCAGAACCGGGACACTGAAGCTTTCTTT TRBJ1-1 many TRBV5-4 -
CASSERGPNTEAFF TGCGCCAGCAGTGAACGAGGTCCGAACACTGAAGCTTTCTTT TRBJ1-1 many TRBV10-2 -
CASSSGGVTGELFF TGCGCCAGCAGCTCAGGGGGCGTCACCGGGGAGCTGTTTTTT TRBJ2-2 many TRBV4-3 TRBD1
CASLGQVKETQYF TGTGCCAGCCTGGGGCAGGTCAAAGAGACCCAGTACTTC TRBJ2-5 many TRBV28 -
CASSQEAGSGNTIYF TGCGCCAGCAGCCAAGAAGCAGGCTCTGGAAACACCATATATTTT TRBJ1-3 many TRBV4-3 -
CASSRVLAGSDTQYF TGTGCCAGCAGCCGGGTCCTAGCGGGGTCAGATACGCAGTATTTT TRBJ2-3 few TRBV5-4 TRBD2
CASRPPTAPNTEAFF TGTGCCAGCAGACCCCCGACAGCTCCGAACACTGAAGCTTTCTTT TRBJ1-1 many TRBV28 -
CASSGFGQGDYGYTF TGTGCCAGTAGCGGATTCGGACAGGGGGACTATGGCTACACCTTC TRBJ1-2 many TRBV19 TRBD1
CASSTGTSGGENTGELFF TGCGCCAGCAGCACAGGGACTAGCGGGGGCGAGAACACCGGGGAGCTGTTTTTT TRBJ2-2 many TRBV5-1 TRBD2
CASSLENPGLTGELFF TGTGCCAGCAGCTTAGAGAATCCCGGGTTAACCGGGGAGCTGTTTTTT TRBJ2-2 - TRBV7-3 -
CASSPPRETQYF TGTGCCAGCAGCCCCCCCCGAGAGACCCAGTACTTC TRBJ2-5 few TRBV7-6 -
CAWTGQGGNYEQYF TGTGCCTGGACAGGGCAGGGAGGGAACTACGAGCAGTACTTC TRBJ2-7 - TRBV30 TRBD2
CASSLKRGGTNEQFF TGTGCCAGCAGCCTCAAGCGGGGGGGCACAAATGAGCAGTTCTTC TRBJ2-1 - TRBV7-3 TRBD2
CASSLAGRGGEIETQYF TGTGCCAGCAGCTTGGCCGGGAGGGGGGGCGAAATAGAGACCCAGTACTTC TRBJ2-5 - TRBV5-6 TRBD2
CASSWTGSGSPLHF TGTGCCAGCAGTTGGACAGGGTCAGGTTCACCCCTCCACTTT TRBJ1-6 many TRBV28 TRBD1
CASSLGTGANTGELFF TGTGCCAGCAGCTTGGGGACAGGGGCGAACACCGGGGAGCTGTTTTTT TRBJ2-2 many TRBV5-8 TRBD1
CASNPPDRVYEQYF TGTGCCAGCAACCCTCCGGACAGGGTGTACGAGCAGTACTTC TRBJ2-7 few TRBV28 TRBD1
CASRQGAYTDTQYF TGTGCCAGCAGACAGGGGGCCTACACAGATACGCAGTATTTT TRBJ2-3 many TRBV6-4 TRBD1
CASSRQGITDTQYF TGTGCCAGCAGTAGACAGGGTATCACAGATACGCAGTATTTT TRBJ2-3 - TRBV28 TRBD1
CASSHWTGSSGNTIYF TGTGCCAGTAGCCATTGGACAGGGAGCTCTGGAAACACCATATATTTT TRBJ1-3 many TRBV19 TRBD1
CASSRDRGLETQYF TGTGCCAGCAGTCGGGACAGAGGTCTGGAGACCCAGTACTTC TRBJ2-5 many TRBV2 TRBD1
CASIRTGWTEAFF TGTGCCAGTATTCGGACAGGCTGGACTGAAGCTTTCTTT TRBJ1-1 many TRBV19 TRBD1
CASSFSGGALDTQYF TGCGCCAGCAGCTTTAGCGGGGGGGCCTTGGATACGCAGTATTTT TRBJ2-3 few TRBV5-1 TRBD2